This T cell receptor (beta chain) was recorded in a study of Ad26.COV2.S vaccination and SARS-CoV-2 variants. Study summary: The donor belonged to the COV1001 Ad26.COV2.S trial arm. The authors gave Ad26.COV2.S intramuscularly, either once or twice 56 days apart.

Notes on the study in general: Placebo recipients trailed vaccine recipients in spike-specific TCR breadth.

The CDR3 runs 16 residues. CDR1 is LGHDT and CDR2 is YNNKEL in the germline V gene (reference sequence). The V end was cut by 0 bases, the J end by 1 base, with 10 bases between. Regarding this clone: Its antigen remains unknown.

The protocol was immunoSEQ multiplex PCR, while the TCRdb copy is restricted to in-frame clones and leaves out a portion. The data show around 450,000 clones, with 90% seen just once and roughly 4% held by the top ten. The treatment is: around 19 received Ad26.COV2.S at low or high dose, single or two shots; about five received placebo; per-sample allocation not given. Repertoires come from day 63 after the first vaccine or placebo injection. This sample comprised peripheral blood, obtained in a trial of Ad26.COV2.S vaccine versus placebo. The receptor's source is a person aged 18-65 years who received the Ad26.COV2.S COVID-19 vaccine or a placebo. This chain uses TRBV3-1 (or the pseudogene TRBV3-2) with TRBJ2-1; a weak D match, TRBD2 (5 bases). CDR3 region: CASSQDSRGSYNEQFF. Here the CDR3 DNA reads TGTGCCAGCAGCCAAGACTCTCGAGGGTCCTACAATGAGCAGTTCTTC.